These T cell receptor beta chains were read from a single sample in a study of shared clonotypes between healthy human individuals. Generated by immunoSEQ multiplex PCR, the TCRdb table keeps only in-frame clones and is missing some. The profile shows about 2 million clones, less than 95% of them singletons. The sample taken for sequencing was naive CD8+ T cells sorted from blood. Receptors originate from a man in his late teens or twenties in good health. Each CDR3 is given with its conserved first and last residue. The order of the fields is J gene, V gene, clone size, D gene, CDR3 DNA, CDR3 protein. The D gene is left open where the match is weak. Clone size is shown for a subset of rows, as once, few, many or a class of expanded clone.

J: TRBJ1-4; V: TRBV6-5; size: -; D: TRBD1; DNA: TGTGCCAGCAGTTTTTTCCAGGGGGACGAAAAACTGTTTTTT; CDR3: CASSFFQGDEKLFF
J: TRBJ2-5; V: TRBV13; size: -; D: TRBD2; DNA: TGTGCCAGCAGCTTAGGGGGACTAGCGGGGTATGAGACCCAGTACTTC; CDR3: CASSLGGLAGYETQYF
J: TRBJ1-1; V: TRBV19; size: -; D: -; DNA: TGTGCCAGTAGTATTGGATGGCACACTGAAGCTTTCTTT; CDR3: CASSIGWHTEAFF
J: TRBJ1-4; V: TRBV28; size: -; D: -; DNA: TGTGCCAGCAGTTTACTGGCAATTGCAACTAATGAAAAACTGTTTTTT; CDR3: CASSLLAIATNEKLFF
J: TRBJ2-7; V: TRBV27; size: -; D: TRBD1; DNA: TGTGCCAGCAGTTTAGACAGGGCAGGCTCCTACGAGCAGTACTTC; CDR3: CASSLDRAGSYEQYF
J: TRBJ1-2; V: TRBV10-3; size: once; D: TRBD1; DNA: TGTGCCATCAGTGAGCCGGAACAGGGGCCTAACTATGGCTACACCTTC; CDR3: CAISEPEQGPNYGYTF
J: TRBJ1-5; V: TRBV28; size: -; D: -; DNA: TGTGCCAGCAGTTTTGGGGGGGAGCGCATGTATCAGCCCCAGCATTTT; CDR3: CASSFGGERMYQPQHF
J: TRBJ2-1; V: TRBV4-1; size: -; D: TRBD2; DNA: TGCGCCAGCAGCCCCCCAGGGAGGGATGAGCAGTTCTTC; CDR3: CASSPPGRDEQFF
J: TRBJ1-1; V: TRBV20-1; size: -; D: -; DNA: TGCAGTGCTATTCAGGGCACTGAAGCTTTCTTT; CDR3: CSAIQGTEAFF
J: TRBJ2-2; V: TRBV5-6; size: -; D: -; DNA: TGTGCCAGCAGCTTGGGCGGGGAGAACACCGGGGAGCTGTTTTTT; CDR3: CASSLGGENTGELFF
J: TRBJ2-7; V: TRBV11-2; size: -; D: -; DNA: TGTGCCAGCACAAGCCAATCCCTCTCCTACGAGCAGTACTTC; CDR3: CASTSQSLSYEQYF
J: TRBJ1-2; V: TRBV9; size: -; D: -; DNA: TGTGCCAGCACCATTTCCGGAGACTATGGCTACACCTTC; CDR3: CASTISGDYGYTF
J: TRBJ2-7; V: TRBV25-1; size: -; D: -; DNA: TGTGCCAGCAGTGAAGGATTTTTGCAGGCCTTC; CDR3: CASSEGFLQAF
J: TRBJ1-5; V: TRBV7-9; size: -; D: TRBD1; DNA: TGTGCCAGCAGCTTAGCGGGGACAGGGGATAGTCAGCCCCAGCATTTT; CDR3: CASSLAGTGDSQPQHF
J: TRBJ2-7; V: TRBV21-1; size: -; D: -; DNA: TGTGCCAGCAGCAAAGAAGGGGGGAAATTCTACGAGCAGTACTTC; CDR3: CASSKEGGKFYEQYF
J: TRBJ2-1; V: TRBV7-8; size: -; D: -; DNA: TGTGCCAGCACCATATCCCTAGCTGGGGATGAGCAGTTCTTC; CDR3: CASTISLAGDEQFF
J: TRBJ2-5; V: TRBV7-9; size: -; D: TRBD2; DNA: TGTGCCAGCGAGGGGACTAGCGGGGATCAAGAGACCCAGTACTTC; CDR3: CASEGTSGDQETQYF
J: TRBJ2-3; V: TRBV7-9; size: -; D: -; DNA: TGTGCCAGCAGCTTAGTGTTTACAGATACGCAGTATTTT; CDR3: CASSLVFTDTQYF
J: TRBJ2-7; V: TRBV10-3; size: -; D: TRBD1; DNA: TGTGCCATCAGAACCGGGACAGGGAACTACGAGCAGTACTTC; CDR3: CAIRTGTGNYEQYF
J: TRBJ1-3; V: TRBV2; size: -; D: -; DNA: TGTGCCAGCAGTGGGGGACAATTTGGAAACACCATATATTTT; CDR3: CASSGGQFGNTIYF
J: TRBJ1-6; V: TRBV27; size: -; D: -; DNA: TGTGCCAGCAGTTTATCGAACCCCACTATGAGTAATTCACCCCTCCACTTT; CDR3: CASSLSNPTMSNSPLHF
J: TRBJ1-6; V: TRBV6-5; size: once; D: -; DNA: TGTGCCAGCAGTTACGGCCAGGGCTTCAATTCACCCCTCCACTTT; CDR3: CASSYGQGFNSPLHF
J: TRBJ1-2; V: TRBV6-6; size: -; D: TRBD1; DNA: TGTGCCAGCAGTTACATAGACAGGGAGGATGGCTACACCTTC; CDR3: CASSYIDREDGYTF
J: TRBJ1-1; V: TRBV6-6; size: -; D: TRBD1; DNA: TGTGCCAGCAGTGTCACAGGGGAGAGAACTGAAGCTTTCTTT; CDR3: CASSVTGERTEAFF
J: TRBJ2-5; V: TRBV6-1; size: -; D: TRBD1; DNA: TGTGCCAGCAGGGGACAGGCCGGGGGGACCCAGTACTTC; CDR3: CASRGQAGGTQYF
J: TRBJ2-1; V: TRBV4-1; size: -; D: -; DNA: TGCGCCAGCAGCCATGGGGGGTTCGGGGGAATATCCTACAATGAGCAGTTCTTC; CDR3: CASSHGGFGGISYNEQFF
J: TRBJ2-2; V: TRBV5-4; size: -; D: TRBD2; DNA: TGTGCCAGCAGCTTTAGCGGGCTGGGGGAGCTGTTTTTT; CDR3: CASSFSGLGELFF
J: TRBJ2-2; V: TRBV15; size: -; D: TRBD1; DNA: TGTGCCACCAGCAGCACTGGACAGGTACTAAACGGGGAGCTGTTTTTT; CDR3: CATSSTGQVLNGELFF
J: TRBJ2-7; V: TRBV25-1; size: -; D: -; DNA: TGTGCCAGCAGTGAATACTCAGGGTATGGTTACGAGCAGTACTTC; CDR3: CASSEYSGYGYEQYF
J: TRBJ2-7; V: TRBV6-5; size: -; D: -; DNA: TGTGCCAGCAGTTCCGGATCTTTAGCCTATGGATACGAGCAGTACTTC; CDR3: CASSSGSLAYGYEQYF
J: TRBJ1-5; V: TRBV6-1; size: -; D: -; DNA: TGTGCCAGCAGTGAAGTAGTAGGGTACGGCCAGCCCCAGCATTTT; CDR3: CASSEVVGYGQPQHF